This passage covers 17 T cell receptor beta chains from one sample sequenced in a study of blood T cells in healthy people across ages. Primed by a sample-barcoded 5' primer and a J-beta primer mix, a second PCR proceeded for about 6 to 12 cycles. TCRdb re-called the 5' RACE reads through MiXCR, storing one row per CDR3 protein. The profile shows approximately 810,000 distinct CDR3 sequences, 29% of them singletons. Input material: blood. Receptors originate from a woman older than 75 in good health.

Points on this clonotype: This sequence may be a read error, since a much larger clone differs from it by one base. V and J are TRBV20-1 and TRBJ1-2, with D unclear. This CDR3 comprises 14 residues. V dropped 5 bases and J dropped 10 bases, with 23 bases sitting between them. In germline, CDR1 is DFQATT, CDR2 SNEGSKA (reference sequence). CDR3 DNA: TGCAGTGCTTGGAACCTTTACGGACGTGTCCTCTACACCTTC. Translation gives CSAWNLYGRVLYTF.

This clonotype was seen repeatedly, ten times or more. The genes are TRBV6-5 and TRBJ2-1; tentatively, D is TRBD2 (7 bases). From germline, CDR1 is MNHEY and CDR2 SVGAGI. The CDR3 covers 15 residues. The V gene lost 6 bases and the J gene lost 7 bases, with 19 bases spanning the gap. Written as DNA, the CDR3 is TGTGCCAGCAGACGCGATGGGGGGGGCTCAAATGAGCAGTTCTTC. The encoded protein is CASRRDGGGSNEQFF.

The chain combines TRBV6-5 with TRBJ2-2, with a possible D match to TRBD1 (5 bases). In germline, CDR1 is MNHEY, CDR2 SVGAGI. The V end lost 2 bases, the J end lost 8 bases, and 18 bases lay between the germline ends. CDR3 length equals 16 residues. The chain's CDR3 is CASSYHNTGPTGELFF. CDR3 nucleotide sequence: TGTGCCAGCAGTTACCACAATACAGGTCCGACTGGGGAGCTGTTTTTT.

This clonotype was seen repeatedly, ten times or more. This chain joins TRBV9 and TRBJ1-6; 9 bases agree with TRBD1. Germline assignment: CDR1 SGDLS and CDR2 YYNGEE. Losses at the gene ends were 3 bases for V and 6 bases for J; bases not matched to a gene: 7. This CDR3 has 16 amino acids. The CDR3 DNA follows: TGTGCCAGCAGCGGATACCGGGACAGGGTTAATTCACCCCTCCACTTT. This translates into CASSGYRDRVNSPLHF.

The CDR3 bases are TGTGCCAGCAGCTTAGTGGGCCAGTCAAAGGGCGAGCAGTACTTC. Encoded protein: CASSLVGQSKGEQYF. This rearrangement joins TRBV11-2 to TRBJ2-7; D is undetermined. This CDR3 is 15 amino acids long. Trimming stripped 1 base from V and 6 bases from J, with 16 bases between. From germline, CDR1 is SGHAT and CDR2 FQNNGV.

Points on this clonotype: A much larger clone lies a single base off, so this may be a read error. The chain links TRBV9 to TRBJ2-7, with D perhaps matching TRBD2 (5 bases). The CDR3 covers 15 residues. The germline V gene encodes CDR1 SGDLS and CDR2 YYNGEE. CDR3 bases: TGTGCCAGCAGTGGCTCCGGGGTCTGGAGCTACGGGCAGTACTTC. Its protein product is CASSGSGVWSYGQYF.

With regard to this clonotype: This may come from a read error, since a much larger clone is one base off. The V and J genes are TRBV3-1 and TRBJ2-7, with TRBD1 identical over 8 bases. This CDR3 spans 13 amino acids. Trimming took 2 bases from V and 7 from J; bases not matched to a gene: 4. Germline loops: CDR1 LGHDT, CDR2 YNNKEL (reference sequence). The CDR3 DNA reads as TGTGCCAGCAGCCAACAGGGGGCCAATGAGCAGTACTTC. This gives the protein CASSQQGANEQYF.

The V gene is TRBV7-9, the J gene TRBJ1-1; D perhaps matches TRBD1 (5 bases). This CDR3 has 14 residues. V was pared by 5 bases and J by 8 bases, with 18 bases between. CDR1 and CDR2 (germline): SEHNR, FQNEAQ (reference sequence). CDR3 in DNA: TGTGCCAGCAGCGCCCCGGGACGTGGAACCGAAGCTTTCTTT. Translating it yields CASSAPGRGTEAFF.

This clonotype has a handful of counts. The rearrangement joins TRBV9 to TRBJ2-3, with TRBD2 matching 8 bases. Germline values: CDR1 SGDLS, CDR2 YYNGEE. This CDR3 has 15 residues. The V gene end was trimmed by 0 bases and the J gene end by 4 bases; junction bases not matched to a gene: 4. The CDR3 sequence: CASSVDWRGADTQYF. CDR3 DNA sequence: TGTGCCAGCAGCGTAGACTGGCGGGGGGCAGATACGCAGTATTTT.

Remarks on this clonotype: A read error is possible here, since a much larger clone lies one base away. The gene calls are TRBV20-1 and TRBJ2-1; either TRBD1 or TRBD2 may supply D (5 bases each). The CDR3 length is 15 residues. The V end was cut by 4 bases, the J end by 3 bases, with 16 bases between. CDR1 is DFQATT, CDR2 SNEGSKA, per germline (reference sequence). DNA of the CDR3: TGCAGTGCTACACCCTTTGGGGGAGTCTACAATGAGCAGTTCTTC. It specifies CSATPFGGVYNEQFF.

The chain couples TRBV4-1 to TRBJ2-5; no firm D call. This CDR3 comprises 14 residues. The germline V gene has CDR1 MGHRA and CDR2 YSYEKL. Trimming took 0 bases from V and 5 from J, leaving 10 bases between them. As DNA, the CDR3 is TGCGCCAGCAGCCAAGATCAGACTCGCGAGACCCAGTACTTC. Translated: CASSQDQTRETQYF.

This clonotype showed up many times. The chain has TRBV20-1 and TRBJ2-1; 12 bases line up with TRBD2. Unmatched junction bases numbered 5, after V lost 3 bases and J lost 2 bases. The CDR3 loop spans 16 amino acids. CDR1 DFQATT and CDR2 SNEGSKA come from the germline V gene (reference sequence). Here the CDR3 DNA reads TGCAGTGCTAGGTGGCTAGCGGGGGGGCCCTACAATGAGCAGTTCTTC. As protein: CSARWLAGGPYNEQFF.

Points on this clonotype: Since a much larger clone is just one base distant, this may be a read error. The chain recombines TRBV2 with TRBJ2-7; TRBD2 matches at 7 bases. The DNA end favors TRBJ2-5, so the J call may be wrong. CDR1 and CDR2 (germline): SNHLY, FYNNEI. The CDR3 extends over 16 amino acids. CDR3 loop: CANTLASGGTQETQYF. The CDR3 coding sequence is TGTGCCAACACTCTTGCTAGCGGCGGGACCCAAGAGACCCAGTACTTC.

To note about this clonotype: A much larger clonotype is one base distant, so this may be a read error. The CDR3 region has the DNA TGTGCCAGCAGCTACGAGGGCGAGCAGTACTTC. Translating gives CASSYEGEQYF. This rearrangement joins TRBV7-9 to TRBJ2-7; possible D gene TRBD2, 5 bases. The CDR3 length is 11 residues. V was pared by 4 bases and J by 6 bases, with 7 bases between. Germline V gene data show CDR1 as SEHNR and CDR2 as FQNEAQ (reference sequence).

Details on this clonotype: One end of the junction is discordant with germline, which a read error may explain. The V gene is TRBV12-3 or TRBV12-4, the J gene TRBJ2-1; 7 bases line up with TRBD1. The CDR3 spans 15 residues. In DNA, the CDR3 is TGTGCCAGCAGTAGAGGGGGCAGCTCCTACAGTGAGCAGTTCTTC. Its translation: CASSRGGSSYSEQFF.

This clonotype was seen at least ten times. V and J are TRBV6-1 and TRBJ2-3; D is unresolved. The CDR3 totals 12 residues. V lost 8 bases and J lost 1, with 7 bases in between. Germline V gene lookup returns CDR1 MNHNS and CDR2 SASEGT. The CDR3 region has the DNA TGTGCCAGCGTAAGCCGCACAGATACGCAGTATTTT. Its translation: CASVSRTDTQYF.

The chain combines TRBV15 with TRBJ2-5; a weak D match, TRBD2 (5 bases). The germline V and J ends were trimmed by 3 bases and 2 bases, with 7 bases remaining between them. The V gene's germline CDR1 is LNHNV and CDR2 YYDKDF (reference sequence). This CDR3 spans 13 amino acids. The CDR3 DNA follows: TGTGCCACCAGCAGGAGCGGACAAGAGACCCAGTACTTC. As protein: CATSRSGQETQYF.